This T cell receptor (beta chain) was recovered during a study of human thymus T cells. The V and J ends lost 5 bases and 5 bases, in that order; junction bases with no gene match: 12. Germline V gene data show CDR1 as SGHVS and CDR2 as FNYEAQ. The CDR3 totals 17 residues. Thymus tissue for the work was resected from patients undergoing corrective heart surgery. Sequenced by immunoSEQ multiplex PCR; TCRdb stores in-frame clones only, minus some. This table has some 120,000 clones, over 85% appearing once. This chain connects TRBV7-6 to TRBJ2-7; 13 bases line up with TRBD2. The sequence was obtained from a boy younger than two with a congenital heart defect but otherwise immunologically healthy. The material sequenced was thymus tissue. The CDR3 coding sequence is TGTGCCAGCAGCGGCGTGCCGGGACTAGCGGGGCAGAACGAGCAGTACTTC. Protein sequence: CASSGVPGLAGQNEQYF.